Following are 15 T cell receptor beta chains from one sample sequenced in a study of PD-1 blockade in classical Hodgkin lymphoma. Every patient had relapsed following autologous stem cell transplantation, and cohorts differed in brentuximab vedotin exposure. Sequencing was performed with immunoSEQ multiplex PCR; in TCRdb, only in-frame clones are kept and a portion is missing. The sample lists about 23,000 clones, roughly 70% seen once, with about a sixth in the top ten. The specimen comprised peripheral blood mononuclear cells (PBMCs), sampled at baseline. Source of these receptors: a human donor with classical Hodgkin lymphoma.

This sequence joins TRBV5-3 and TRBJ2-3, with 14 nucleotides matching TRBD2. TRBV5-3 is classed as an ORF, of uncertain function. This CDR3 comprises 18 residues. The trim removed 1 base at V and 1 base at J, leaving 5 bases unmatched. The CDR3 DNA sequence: TGTGCCAGAAGCTTGTTGTGGACTAGCGGGGGGCGCACAGATACGCAGTATTTT. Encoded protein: CARSLLWTSGGRTDTQYF.

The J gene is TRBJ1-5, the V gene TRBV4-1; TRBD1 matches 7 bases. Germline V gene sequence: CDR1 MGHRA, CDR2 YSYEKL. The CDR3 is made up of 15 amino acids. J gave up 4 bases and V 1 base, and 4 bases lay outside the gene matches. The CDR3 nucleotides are TGCGCCAGCAGCCAAGTCCACAGGGGAAATCAGCCCCAGCATTTT. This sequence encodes CASSQVHRGNQPQHF.

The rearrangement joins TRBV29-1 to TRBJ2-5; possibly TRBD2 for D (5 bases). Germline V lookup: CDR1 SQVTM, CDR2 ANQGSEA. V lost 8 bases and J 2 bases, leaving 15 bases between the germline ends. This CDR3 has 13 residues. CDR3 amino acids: CSSEGTRQETQYF. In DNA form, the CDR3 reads TGCAGCTCTGAGGGAACCCGGCAAGAGACCCAGTACTTC.

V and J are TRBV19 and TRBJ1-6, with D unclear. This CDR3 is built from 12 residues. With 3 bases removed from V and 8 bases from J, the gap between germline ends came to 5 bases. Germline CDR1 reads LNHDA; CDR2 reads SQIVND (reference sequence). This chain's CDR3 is CASSILDSPLHF. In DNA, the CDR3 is TGTGCCAGTAGTATTTTGGATTCACCCCTCCACTTT.

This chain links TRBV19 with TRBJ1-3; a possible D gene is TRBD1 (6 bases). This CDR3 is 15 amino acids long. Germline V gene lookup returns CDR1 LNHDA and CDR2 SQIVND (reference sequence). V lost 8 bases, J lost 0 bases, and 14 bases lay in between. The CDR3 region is CASFLRGHSGNTIYF. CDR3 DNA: TGTGCCAGTTTCCTCAGGGGTCACTCTGGAAACACCATATATTTT. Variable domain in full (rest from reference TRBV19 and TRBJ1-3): DGGITQSPKYLFRKEGQNVTLSCEQNLNHDAMYWYRQDPGQGLRLIYYSQIVNDFQKGDIAEGYSVSREKKESFPLTVTSAQKNPTAFYLCASFLRGHSGNTIYFGEGSWLTVV.

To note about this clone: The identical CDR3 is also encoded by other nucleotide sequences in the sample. This CDR3 reads CASSQTPGLAGGSSYEQYF. DNA of the CDR3: TGCGCCAGCAGCCAAACACCGGGGCTAGCGGGAGGGTCCTCCTACGAGCAGTACTTC. The chain employs TRBV4-3 and TRBJ2-7; 12 nucleotides agree with TRBD2. The germline gives CDR1 LGHNA, CDR2 YSLEER. J gave up 0 bases and V 2 bases, and 11 bases lay outside the gene matches. The CDR3 runs 19 residues.

This CDR3 reads CASTGGNTIYF. Written as DNA, the CDR3 is TGTGCCAGTACAGGGGGAAACACCATATATTTT. V is TRBV7-9 and J is TRBJ1-3, with D possibly being TRBD1 (6 bases). The germline V gene encodes CDR1 SEHNR and CDR2 FQNEAQ (reference sequence). The CDR3 spans 11 residues. V lost 9 bases to trimming and J lost 4 bases, with 7 bases between them.

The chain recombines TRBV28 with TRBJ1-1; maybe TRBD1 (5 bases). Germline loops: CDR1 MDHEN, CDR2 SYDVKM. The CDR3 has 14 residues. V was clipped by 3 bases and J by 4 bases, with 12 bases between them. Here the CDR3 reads CASSLPQVITEAFF. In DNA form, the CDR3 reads TGTGCCAGCAGTTTGCCACAGGTCATCACTGAAGCTTTCTTT.

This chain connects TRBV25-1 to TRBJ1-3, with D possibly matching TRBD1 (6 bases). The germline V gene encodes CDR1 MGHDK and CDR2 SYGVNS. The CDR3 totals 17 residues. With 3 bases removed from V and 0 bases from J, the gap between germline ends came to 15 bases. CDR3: CASSDVPTGYSGNTIYF. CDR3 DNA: TGTGCCAGCAGTGACGTCCCAACAGGGTACTCTGGAAACACCATATATTTT.

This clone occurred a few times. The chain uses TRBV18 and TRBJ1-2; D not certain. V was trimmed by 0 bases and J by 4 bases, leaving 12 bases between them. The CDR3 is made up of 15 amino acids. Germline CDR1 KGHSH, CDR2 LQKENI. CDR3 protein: CASSPPGGSRYGYTF. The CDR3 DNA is TGTGCCAGCTCACCACCAGGAGGGTCTCGCTATGGCTACACCTTC.

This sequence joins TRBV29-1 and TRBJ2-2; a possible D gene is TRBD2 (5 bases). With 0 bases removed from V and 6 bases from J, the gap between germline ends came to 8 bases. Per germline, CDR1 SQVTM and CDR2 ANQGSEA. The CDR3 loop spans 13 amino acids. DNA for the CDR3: TGCAGCGTTGAAGATCCGGGATCCGGGGAGCTGTTTTTT. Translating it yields CSVEDPGSGELFF.

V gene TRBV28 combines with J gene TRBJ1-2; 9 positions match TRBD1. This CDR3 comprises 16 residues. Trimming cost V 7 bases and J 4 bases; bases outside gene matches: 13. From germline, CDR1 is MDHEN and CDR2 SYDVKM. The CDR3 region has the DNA TGTGCCAGCACCACAGGGGGACAGGGTCACCTCTATGGCTACACCTTC. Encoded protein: CASTTGGQGHLYGYTF.

The CDR3 nucleotides read TGTGCCAGCAGCTTAGCGCTGGACGGCTCTCAGTTCTTC. Translation gives CASSLALDGSQFF. V usage is TRBV5-4 and J usage is TRBJ2-1; the D is unclear. The CDR3 has 13 amino acids. Per the germline V gene, CDR1 is SGHNT and CDR2 is YYREEE (reference sequence). The ends were cut back, 2 bases at V and 13 bases at J, with 16 bases in the middle.

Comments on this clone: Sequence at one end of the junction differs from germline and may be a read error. The CDR3 region is CASSNWEF. The CDR3 coding sequence is TGTGCCAGCAGCAACTGGGAATTC. The V gene is TRBV7-3, the J gene TRBJ2-7, with D uncertain. The germline gives CDR1 SGHTA, CDR2 FQGTGA. This CDR3 has 8 residues.

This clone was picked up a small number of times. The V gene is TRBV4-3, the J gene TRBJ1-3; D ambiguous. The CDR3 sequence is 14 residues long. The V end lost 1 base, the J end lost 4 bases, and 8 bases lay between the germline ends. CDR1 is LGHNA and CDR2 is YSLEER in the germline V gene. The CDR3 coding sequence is TGCGCCAGCAGCCAAGGTCGGAGCGGAAACACCATATATTTT. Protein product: CASSQGRSGNTIYF.